This TCR beta chain emerged from a study of siplizumab effects on memory and regulatory T cells. Study outcomes and limitations: Proof of suppressive function in proliferating Tregs from siplizumab cultures was not established. No assignable naive or memory phenotype existed for roughly 80-96% of proliferating CD4+ or CD8+ clones. The average Treg-derived proportion among mappable alloreactive CD4+ clones was 65% to 70% with siplizumab versus about 27% in controls.

Trimming removed 6 bases from V and 4 bases from J, with 14 bases in between. This CDR3 contains 14 residues. Germline V gene lookup returns CDR1 MNHNS and CDR2 SASEGT. This clone was detected once. The antigen is undetermined. Per individual sample, 100,000 or so TCR templates were assayed. Sequencing used immunoSEQ multiplex PCR; TCRdb keeps in-frame clones, though not all of them. This repertoire shows 57,000 or so clones, roughly 85% found once; its top ten account for about 0.42%. Sequenced material: memory CD4+ T cells sorted from blood. The rearrangement links TRBV6-1 to TRBJ2-3; D may be TRBD2 (6 bases). The TCR comes from a human donor in good health. DNA for the CDR3: TGTGCCAGCAGGCGGGACGCCGGATCAGATACGCAGTATTTT. Protein: CASRRDAGSDTQYF.